These 27 T cell receptor beta chains originate from one sample sequenced in a study of OX40 agonist ivuxolimab in advanced cancers. Using immunoSEQ multiplex PCR, the repertoire was profiled, and TCRdb retains in-frame clones only, with some absent. The sample records roughly 63,000 clones, more than 75% being singletons. The sample consisted of CD4+ or CD8+ T cells sorted from blood, taken in a trial of the OX40 agonist ivuxolimab. The receptor set was obtained from an adult with an advanced solid tumor such as melanoma, head and neck, liver or kidney cancer.

This clone was detected only a few times. J is TRBJ2-2 and V is TRBV5-6; D is uncertain. The CDR3 runs 15 residues. Germline V CDR1 and CDR2: SGHDT, YYEEEE. The V end was cut by 1 base, the J end by 2 bases, with 9 bases between. The CDR3 spells CASSLWLPNTGELFF. CDR3 bases: TGTGCCAGCAGCTTGTGGCTACCCAACACCGGGGAGCTGTTTTTT.

This clone came up once. V is TRBV11-3 and J is TRBJ2-3; D is ambiguous. This CDR3 is 13 amino acids long. Per germline, CDR1 SGHNT and CDR2 YENEEA. The V gene lost 5 bases and the J gene lost 6 bases, with 12 bases spanning the gap. CDR3 sequence: CASSPSPQDTQYF. DNA of the CDR3: TGTGCCAGCAGCCCCTCCCCCCAGGATACGCAGTATTTT.

This chain uses TRBV4-3 with TRBJ1-3; D is uncertain. The CDR3 spans 15 residues. V was shortened by 0 bases and J by 0 bases, with 6 bases between the two germline ends. From germline, CDR1 is LGHNA and CDR2 YSLEER. The CDR3 loop is CASSQERSSGNTIYF. The DNA for the CDR3 is TGCGCCAGCAGCCAAGAGAGGAGCTCTGGAAACACCATATATTTT.

This clone was observed once. V and J are TRBV7-6 and TRBJ2-1; TRBD2 is a possible D gene (5 bases). Trimming pared 5 bases from V and 7 bases from J, leaving 15 bases between. This CDR3 spans 14 amino acids. Germline CDR1 and CDR2: SGHVS and FNYEAQ. The CDR3 loop is CASSPSDRGNEQFF. DNA for the CDR3: TGTGCCAGCAGCCCCTCGGACCGGGGTAATGAGCAGTTCTTC.

This clone appeared once. CDR3 in DNA: TGTGCCAGCAGCTTTGGGGGGAGCCTGAACACCGGGGAGCTGTTTTTT. Translated: CASSFGGSLNTGELFF. The chain couples TRBV7-6 to TRBJ2-2, with D possibly matching TRBD2 (6 bases). The CDR3 runs 16 residues. In germline, CDR1 is SGHVS, CDR2 FNYEAQ. V shed 3 bases and J shed 1 base, with 12 bases lying between them.

V gene TRBV15 combines with J gene TRBJ1-4; tentative D call: TRBD1 (6 bases). This CDR3 has 16 residues. Germline V lookup: CDR1 LNHNV, CDR2 YYDKDF (reference sequence). V shed 1 base and J shed 6 bases, with 15 bases lying between them. For the CDR3, the DNA is TGTGCCACCAGCAGAGTTGGGGGCGGGGGTTATGAAAAACTGTTTTTT. It specifies CATSRVGGGGYEKLFF. Combining the CDR3 with reference TRBV15 and TRBJ1-4 gives the whole variable domain DAMVIQNPRYQVTQFGKPVTLSCSQTLNHNVMYWYQQKSSQAPKLLFHYYDKDFNNEADTPDNFQSRRPNTSFCFLDIRSPGLGDTAMYLCATSRVGGGGYEKLFFGSGTQLSVL.

The rearrangement joins TRBV6-1 to TRBJ1-1, with 7 nucleotides matching TRBD1. The germline V gene has CDR1 MNHNS and CDR2 SASEGT. After removal of 5 bases from V and 2 bases from J, the junction contained 5 bases not matched to a gene. The CDR3 contains 14 residues. CDR3 sequence reads: CASSRGTANTEAFF. In nucleotides, the CDR3 is TGTGCCAGCAGTAGAGGGACAGCCAACACTGAAGCTTTCTTT.

The genes are TRBV9 and TRBJ2-7; 11 nucleotides agree with TRBD2. Germline CDR1 reads SGDLS; CDR2 reads YYNGEE. The CDR3 totals 16 residues. With 6 bases clipped from V and 0 bases from J, the junction kept 8 bases outside the gene matches. CDR3 loop: CASNPPGLAASYEQYF. The CDR3 DNA reads as TGTGCCAGCAACCCCCCGGGACTAGCGGCCTCCTACGAGCAGTACTTC.

The CDR3 coding sequence is TGTGCCAGTAGTAGGGACAGGGCCTACGAGCAGTACTTC. Translating gives CASSRDRAYEQYF. The rearrangement joins TRBV19 to TRBJ2-7, with 9 bases that match TRBD1. V lost 4 bases, J lost 2 bases, and 0 bases stayed unmatched. The CDR3 covers 13 residues. In germline, CDR1 is LNHDA, CDR2 SQIVND (reference sequence).

The chain carries TRBV6-6 and TRBJ1-6; D not resolved. The CDR3 totals 12 residues. V was cut by 5 bases and J by 7 bases, with 6 bases left in between. The germline CDR1 and CDR2 sequences are MNHNY and SVGAGI (reference sequence). CDR3 DNA sequence: TGTGCCAGCAGTAAACAGAATTCACCCCTCCACTTT. It specifies CASSKQNSPLHF.

V usage is TRBV19 and J usage is TRBJ1-6; possibly TRBD1 for D (6 bases). The V and J ends lost 10 bases and 0 bases respectively, with 13 bases between them. Germline CDR1 and CDR2: LNHDA and SQIVND (reference sequence). This CDR3 spans 15 amino acids. The CDR3 region has the DNA TGTGCCACCCGGACAGACTTCTCCTATAATTCACCCCTCCACTTT. It yields the protein CATRTDFSYNSPLHF.

J is TRBJ1-1 and V is TRBV18; D uncertain. This CDR3 comprises 13 residues. The ends were cut back, 6 bases at V and 1 base at J, with 9 bases in the middle. Germline assignment: CDR1 KGHSH and CDR2 LQKENI. The CDR3 loop is CASSRTENTEAFF. DNA for the CDR3: TGTGCCAGCTCTAGGACCGAGAACACTGAAGCTTTCTTT.

The rearrangement joins TRBV2 to TRBJ2-7; D call uncertain. In germline, CDR1 is SNHLY, CDR2 FYNNEI. The CDR3 covers 13 residues. Trimming took 4 bases from V and 2 from J, leaving 9 bases between them. The CDR3 here is CASSVAGTYEQYF. The CDR3 DNA reads as TGTGCCAGCAGTGTCGCAGGAACCTACGAGCAGTACTTC.

The chain combines TRBV2 with TRBJ1-6; D unclear. The CDR3 is made up of 13 amino acids. Germline V gene sequence: CDR1 SNHLY, CDR2 FYNNEI. The V end was cut by 8 bases, the J end by 4 bases, with 9 bases between. For the CDR3, the DNA is TGTGCCAGCGGGGAGGATTATAATTCACCCCTCCACTTT. Translated, it gives CASGEDYNSPLHF.

This clone came up a few times. The chain employs TRBV5-1 and TRBJ1-2; D might be TRBD1 (5 bases). The CDR3 has 13 amino acids. CDR1 and CDR2 (germline): SGHRS, YFSETQ. V was pared by 4 bases and J by 6 bases, with 13 bases between. The CDR3: CASSDLQENGYTF. As DNA, the CDR3 is TGCGCCAGCAGCGATCTACAGGAGAATGGCTACACCTTC.

This chain connects TRBV6-1 to TRBJ2-1, with D possibly being TRBD1 or TRBD2 (5 bases each). The CDR3 extends over 12 amino acids. Trimming removed 11 bases from V and 8 bases from J, with 16 bases in between. Per germline, CDR1 MNHNS and CDR2 SASEGT. The CDR3 reads CAGGVRGDEQFF. The CDR3 region has the DNA TGTGCCGGTGGGGTGAGGGGCGATGAGCAGTTCTTC.

V and J are TRBV4-3 and TRBJ1-6, with D possibly TRBD1 on 6 matching bases. Germline CDR1 reads LGHNA; CDR2 reads YSLEER. The V end was cut by 6 bases, the J end by 6 bases, with 18 bases between. This CDR3 is built from 16 residues. The CDR3 coding sequence is TGCGCCAGCAGTGCCACGGTGACAGGTCCTAATTCACCCCTCCACTTT. Its translation is CASSATVTGPNSPLHF.

With respect to this clone: At the DNA level, this CDR3 is encoded by other sequences in the same sample as well. This chain uses TRBV5-6 with TRBJ2-5; 12 bases are a match to TRBD2. Germline V gene lookup returns CDR1 SGHDT and CDR2 YYEEEE. The CDR3 consists of 17 residues. The V and J ends lost 0 bases and 4 bases, in that order; junction bases with no gene match: 7. CDR3 residues: CASSLAPSGGAGETQYF. Written as DNA, the CDR3 is TGTGCCAGCAGCTTGGCGCCTAGCGGGGGGGCCGGAGAGACCCAGTACTTC.

This rearrangement joins TRBV19 to TRBJ1-5; D is unclear. CDR1 and CDR2 (germline): LNHDA, SQIVND (reference sequence). Trimming stripped 6 bases from V and 9 bases from J, with 18 bases between. The CDR3 sequence is 14 residues long. Here the CDR3 reads CASRPGEDQRPQHF. The DNA for the CDR3 is TGTGCCAGTAGACCCGGTGAGGACCAGAGGCCCCAGCATTTT.

The chain links TRBV5-4 to TRBJ2-7; TRBD1 aligns across 10 bases. Germline lookup yields CDR1 SGHNT and CDR2 YYREEE (reference sequence). The V and J ends lost 10 bases and 1 base, in that order; junction bases with no gene match: 8. This CDR3 spans 14 amino acids. The CDR3 DNA follows: TGTGCCTTCATCCGGGACAGGGGTTCCTACGAGCAGTACTTC. Its translation is CAFIRDRGSYEQYF.

The rearrangement joins TRBV5-1 to TRBJ2-5; the match to TRBD2 covers 12 bases. CDR3 length equals 16 residues. The trim removed 1 base at V and 4 bases at J, leaving 5 bases unmatched. The germline V gene has CDR1 SGHRS and CDR2 YFSETQ. The CDR3 is CASSLLLAGGRETQYF. The CDR3 coding sequence is TGCGCCAGCAGCTTGTTACTAGCGGGAGGTAGAGAGACCCAGTACTTC.

This clone has a single count. V and J are TRBV25-1 and TRBJ2-1; perhaps TRBD2 as D (5 bases). The germline V gene encodes CDR1 MGHDK and CDR2 SYGVNS. The CDR3 totals 16 residues. V was clipped by 1 base and J by 4 bases, with 14 bases between them. The CDR3: CASSEFGVTHYNEQFF. The CDR3 DNA follows: TGTGCCAGCAGTGAATTCGGGGTCACACATTACAATGAGCAGTTCTTC.

The chain uses TRBV13 and TRBJ2-3; D is possibly TRBD1 or TRBD2 (6 bases each). Germline CDR1 PRHDT, CDR2 FYEKMQ (reference sequence). V was cut by 2 bases and J by 0 bases, with 15 bases left in between. The CDR3 covers 17 residues. The DNA of the CDR3 is TGTGCCAGCAGCTTACCCTGGGGGGCCTCTAGCACAGATACGCAGTATTTT. Protein sequence: CASSLPWGASSTDTQYF. Filled out from reference TRBV13 and TRBJ2-3, the complete variable domain reads AAGVIQSPRHLIKEKRETATLKCYPIPRHDTVYWYQQGPGQDPQFLISFYEKMQSDKGSIPDRFSAQQFSDYHSELNMSSLELGDSALYFCASSLPWGASSTDTQYFGPGTRLTVL.

The chain recombines TRBV10-3 with TRBJ2-5; TRBD1 or TRBD2 may be the D gene (6 bases each). CDR3 length: 16 amino acids. Trimming shortened V by 0 bases and J by 4 bases, and 15 bases separated the two germline ends. Germline V gene lookup returns CDR1 ENHRY and CDR2 SYGVKD. In nucleotides, the CDR3 is TGTGCCATCAGTGAGTCGACTGGCAGGGGAGGAGAGACCCAGTACTTC. It yields the protein CAISESTGRGGETQYF.

Here the CDR3 reads CSVVLNTDTQYF. The CDR3 DNA reads as TGCAGCGTAGTACTTAACACAGATACGCAGTATTTT. The chain is built from TRBV29-1 and TRBJ2-3; D is uncertain. CDR1 and CDR2 from the germline V gene are SQVTM and ANQGSEA. V was cut by 6 bases and J by 2 bases, with 9 bases left in between. This CDR3 comprises 12 residues.

Comments on this clone: The same CDR3 is also encoded by other DNA sequences in this sample. V is TRBV7-2 and J is TRBJ2-5; D uncertain. The germline V and J ends were trimmed by 1 base and 2 bases, with 5 bases remaining between them. The CDR3 totals 13 residues. Germline assignment: CDR1 SGHTA and CDR2 FQGNSA. The CDR3 sequence: CASSLVQQETQYF. The CDR3 bases are TGTGCCAGCAGCTTAGTCCAACAAGAGACCCAGTACTTC. Full variable domain (remainder filled in from reference TRBV7-2 and TRBJ2-5): GAGVSQSPSNKVTEKGKDVELRCDPISGHTALYWYRQSLGQGLEFLIYFQGNSAPDKSGLPSDRFSAERTGGSVSTLTIQRTQQEDSAVYLCASSLVQQETQYFGPGTRLLVL.

The V gene is TRBV4-1, the J gene TRBJ2-1; 7 bases agree with TRBD2. CDR1 is MGHRA and CDR2 is YSYEKL in the germline V gene. This CDR3 contains 16 residues. V trimming: 3 bases; J trimming: 0 bases; junction bases outside the gene matches: 5. For the CDR3, the DNA is TGCGCCAGCAGCCAGGGACTACCGCGCTCCTACAATGAGCAGTTCTTC. It is translated as CASSQGLPRSYNEQFF.